Sequencing of this TCR beta chain was carried out in a study of blood T cell repertoires in COVID-19. Background on the study: The origin of the acute and convalescent COVID-19 samples was the United States, Italy and Spain. Sample material is recorded as cDNA or gDNA derived from T cells, B-cell-depleted T cells, or PBMCs.

TCRdb's copy holds only in-frame clones and misses some; the assay was immunoSEQ multiplex PCR. The repertoire includes fewer than 150,000 clones, about 87% of them detected once, and over 3.5% sits in the top ten. CDR3 size: 17 residues. Unmatched junction bases numbered 10, after V lost 5 bases and J lost 0 bases. Germline-derived CDR1 and CDR2 are SGHTA and FQGNSA. Only a few counts were recorded for this clone. The chain is built from TRBV7-2 and TRBJ2-1; TRBD2 agrees at 7 bases. The clonotype was recovered from a woman in her fifties or sixties with acute or convalescent COVID-19. Material for sequencing was peripheral blood. CDR3 sequence reads: CASSPQTSRGSYNEQFF. CDR3 bases: TGTGCCAGCAGCCCCCAGACTAGCCGAGGCTCCTACAATGAGCAGTTCTTC.